This T cell receptor beta chain emerged from a study of cytomegalovirus exposure and HLA in healthy donors. Broader study findings: Presence/absence analyses rested on an assumption that sequencing depth was roughly uniform across donors.

Note on this clone: What it binds is not known. Likely a read error: the CDR3 ends without its conserved phenylalanine or tryptophan. The limits of the CDR3 on the DNA are not certain, so only TCRdb's listed CDR3 is given.

PCR primers comprised 60 Vbeta and 13 Jbeta primers. Study processing details: There were 80 million or so unique TCR beta chains by a later count, and approximately 12 million of them were shared. Here immunoSEQ multiplex PCR was the method, and the copy in TCRdb shows in-frame clones only, minus some. For V, J and clone size, that table is used; D and trimming come from the DNA. Its listing shows around 70,000 clones. Germline lookup yields CDR1 SQVTM and CDR2 ANQGSEA. From its first to its last residue, the CDR3 has 9 amino acids. The sample taken for sequencing was PBMCs. The receptor was isolated from a female donor in good health and CMV-seropositive. This sequence joins TRBV29-1 and TRBJ1-2. This chain's CDR3 is CSVDDFYPS.